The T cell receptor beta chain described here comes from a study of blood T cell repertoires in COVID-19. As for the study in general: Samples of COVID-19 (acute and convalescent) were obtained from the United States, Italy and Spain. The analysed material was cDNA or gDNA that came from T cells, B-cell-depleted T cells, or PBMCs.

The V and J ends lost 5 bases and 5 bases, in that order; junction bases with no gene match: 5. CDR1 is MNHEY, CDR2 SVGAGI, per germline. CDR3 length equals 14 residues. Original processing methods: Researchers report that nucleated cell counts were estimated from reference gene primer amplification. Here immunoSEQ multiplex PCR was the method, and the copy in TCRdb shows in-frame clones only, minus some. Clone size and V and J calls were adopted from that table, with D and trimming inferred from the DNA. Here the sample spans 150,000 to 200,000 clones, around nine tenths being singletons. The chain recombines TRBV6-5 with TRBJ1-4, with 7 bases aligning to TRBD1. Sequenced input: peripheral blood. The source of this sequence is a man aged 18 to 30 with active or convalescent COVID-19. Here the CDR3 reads CASSQTGINEKLFF. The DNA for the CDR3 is TGTGCCAGCAGTCAGACAGGGATAAATGAAAAACTGTTTTTT.